The next 22 T cell receptor beta chains were all read from a single sample in a study of vaccination and CD4 T cells after COVID-19. Scientists ran DNA taken from cultured CD4+ T cells through the Oncomine TCR Beta short-read assay for sequencing. TCRdb re-analysed the PCR reads in MiXCR, keeping a single row per CDR3 protein. The sample has 6,000 to 8,500 distinct CDR3 sequences; roughly 76% are singletons. Treatment of the sample: roughly ten-day PBMC culture with coronavirus spike peptide pools or control peptides (ViraFEST assay). Their recognized antigens are unknown. Sequences were obtained from CD4+ T cells from blood, cultured in vitro. These receptor sequences come from a human donor who had recovered from COVID-19.

The chain links TRBV27 to TRBJ1-5, with 7 positions matching TRBD1. Losses at the gene ends were 2 bases for V and 6 bases for J; bases not matched to a gene: 4. CDR3 length: 14 amino acids. Germline V CDR1 and CDR2: MNHEY, SMNVEV (reference sequence). The CDR3 DNA follows: TGTGCCAGCAGTTTACGCGACAGGGTTCAGCCCCAGCATTTT. Translated: CASSLRDRVQPQHF.

This chain joins TRBV5-4 and TRBJ2-5; TRBD2 agrees at 9 bases. Germline V CDR1 and CDR2: SGHNT, YYREEE (reference sequence). The junction had 12 bases not matched to a gene; V was cut back by 4 bases and J by 5 bases. This CDR3 contains 16 residues. The DNA for the CDR3 is TGTGCCAGCAGCAGCTTGGGCGGCGGGAGGGCGGAGACCCAGTACTTC. Translation gives CASSSLGGGRAETQYF.

This chain uses TRBV2 with TRBJ1-4; perhaps TRBD1 as D (6 bases). V was clipped by 6 bases and J by 6 bases, with 11 bases between them. CDR3 length: 13 amino acids. Germline CDR1 and CDR2: SNHLY and FYNNEI. This CDR3 is CASSLNRDEKLFF. The CDR3 coding sequence is TGTGCCAGCAGCCTGAACAGGGATGAAAAACTGTTTTTT.

V is TRBV6-2 or TRBV6-3 and J is TRBJ2-1, with TRBD2 matching 13 bases. Germline trimming cut 6 bases from V and 7 bases from J; bases unmatched to any gene: 12. Germline CDR1 and CDR2: MNHEY and SVGEGT. The CDR3 runs 17 residues. As DNA, the CDR3 is TGTGCCAGCAGATCCGGACTAGCGGGAGAGCTACGTAATGAGCAGTTCTTC. Translation gives CASRSGLAGELRNEQFF.

This clonotype was seen just once. The chain links TRBV30 to TRBJ1-6; 9 nucleotides align to TRBD1. Germline assignment: CDR1 GTSNPN and CDR2 SVGIG (reference sequence). Unmatched junction bases numbered 8, after V lost 8 bases and J lost 9 bases. The CDR3 runs to 13 residues. The CDR3 here is CAGRGDRASPLHF. The CDR3 nucleotides are TGTGCCGGGCGGGGGGACAGGGCTTCACCCCTCCACTTT. The full variable domain, its missing parts supplied by reference TRBV30 and TRBJ1-6, is SQTIHQWPATLVQPVGSPLSLECTVEGTSNPNLYWYRQAAGRGLQLLFYSVGIGQISSEVPQNLSASRPQDRQFILSSKKLLLSDSGFYLCAGRGDRASPLHFGNGTRLTVT.

The rearrangement uses TRBV11-3 and TRBJ1-2; no firm D call. CDR3 length: 13 amino acids. V lost 4 bases and J lost 4, with 10 bases in between. Germline values: CDR1 SGHNT, CDR2 YENEEA. The CDR3 region is CASSWGGTYGYTF. The CDR3 bases are TGTGCCAGCAGCTGGGGAGGAACCTATGGCTACACCTTC.

This clonotype was recorded a few times. The chain joins TRBV4-3 to TRBJ2-7; D remains ambiguous. The CDR3 covers 13 residues. V was shortened by 1 base and J by 3 bases, with 7 bases between the two germline ends. In germline, CDR1 is LGHNA, CDR2 YSLEER. The CDR3 DNA is TGCGCCAGCAGCCAAGCGCTCGTCTACGAGCAGTACTTC. Amino acid sequence: CASSQALVYEQYF.

The chain has TRBV7-2 and TRBJ1-5, with a tentative D call TRBD1 (5 bases). This CDR3 is 14 amino acids long. CDR1 and CDR2 from the germline V gene are SGHTA and FQGNSA. Trimming cost V 4 bases and J 5 bases, with 12 bases left between them. The CDR3 coding sequence is TGTGCCAGCAGCTCCTCGGGCAGGGATCAGCCCCAGCATTTT. It yields the protein CASSSSGRDQPQHF. The full variable domain, rest sourced from reference TRBV7-2 and TRBJ1-5, is GAGVSQSPSNKVTEKGKDVELRCDPISGHTALYWYRQSLGQGLEFLIYFQGNSAPDKSGLPSDRFSAERTGGSVSTLTIQRTQQEDSAVYLCASSSSGRDQPQHFGDGTRLSIL.

The V gene is TRBV19, the J gene TRBJ1-2; D gene unclear. Germline assignment: CDR1 LNHDA and CDR2 SQIVND (reference sequence). CDR3 length: 12 residues. Deletions cut 8 bases from V and 4 bases from J, with 11 bases between. The CDR3 region has the DNA TGTGCCAGTGCCGGGCGACCCTATGGCTACACCTTC. This gives the protein CASAGRPYGYTF. The variable domain in full, completed from reference TRBV19 and TRBJ1-2, reads DGGITQSPKYLFRKEGQNVTLSCEQNLNHDAMYWYRQDPGQGLRLIYYSQIVNDFQKGDIAEGYSVSREKKESFPLTVTSAQKNPTAFYLCASAGRPYGYTFGSGTRLTVV.

This clonotype was seen a single time. The V and J genes are TRBV7-2 and TRBJ2-5; D is ambiguous. Looked up from germline, CDR1 is SGHTA and CDR2 is FQGNSA. The CDR3 has 14 amino acids. Trimming pared 1 base from V and 5 bases from J, leaving 11 bases between. CDR3 sequence: CASSLGPRMETQYF. For the CDR3, the DNA is TGTGCCAGCAGCTTAGGTCCCAGGATGGAGACCCAGTACTTC.

A note on this clonotype: Germline and junction disagree at one end, which may indicate a read error. The chain is built from TRBV20-1 and TRBJ2-7, with TRBD2 matching over 9 bases. CDR1 DFQATT and CDR2 SNEGSKA come from the germline V gene (reference sequence). The CDR3 loop spans 14 amino acids. CDR3 region: CSASLGLASSEQYF. CDR3 nucleotides: TGCAGTGCTAGTTTGGGACTAGCCTCCTCCGAGCAGTACTTC.

The V call is TRBV6-5, the J call TRBJ1-2, with D perhaps TRBD1 (5 bases). The V gene's germline CDR1 is MNHEY and CDR2 SVGAGI. V lost 2 bases and J lost 1, with 11 bases in between. This CDR3 contains 15 residues. CDR3 region: CASSYIGQGNYGYTF. The CDR3 DNA follows: TGTGCCAGCAGTTACATAGGGCAGGGTAACTATGGCTACACCTTC.

This clonotype was seen only a few times. The chain uses TRBV6-1 and TRBJ2-1, with 11 bases aligning to TRBD1. The germline gives CDR1 MNHNS, CDR2 SASEGT. V lost 6 bases, J lost 8 bases, and 9 bases stayed unmatched. The CDR3 covers 15 residues. The CDR3 DNA reads TGTGCCAGCAGCGACCGGGACAGGGGGTATTATGAGCAGTTCTTC. Translation gives CASSDRDRGYYEQFF.

This clonotype is large in the sample. This chain joins TRBV7-8 and TRBJ1-2; maybe TRBD1 (5 bases). CDR1 and CDR2 from the germline V gene are SGHVS and FQNEAQ. V was pared by 5 bases and J by 4 bases, with 11 bases between. This CDR3 has 13 amino acids. DNA for the CDR3: TGTGCCAGCAGCCCGACCGGGGGCTATGGCTACACCTTC. It translates to CASSPTGGYGYTF.

The V and J genes are TRBV6-1 and TRBJ1-1; 11 bases agree with TRBD1. The CDR3 runs 17 residues. Germline V CDR1 and CDR2: MNHNS, SASEGT. The trim removed 7 bases at V and 1 base at J, leaving 11 bases unmatched. CDR3 in DNA: TGTGCCAGCAATCCCCGGGACAGGGGGTTGGAGAACACTGAAGCTTTCTTT. The encoded protein is CASNPRDRGLENTEAFF.

This clonotype turned up a few times. The J gene is TRBJ2-2, the V gene TRBV29-1; 9 bases line up with TRBD1. The germline V gene has CDR1 SQVTM and CDR2 ANQGSEA. There are 15 residues in the CDR3. The ends lost 6 bases at V and 7 bases at J; junction bases unmatched: 12. The CDR3 DNA reads TGCAGCGTCAGACCGGGACAGGGTTTTGGCGGGGAGCTGTTTTTT. As protein: CSVRPGQGFGGELFF.

V usage is TRBV20-1 and J usage is TRBJ2-3; 9 nucleotides match TRBD2. This CDR3 is built from 15 residues. J was trimmed by 8 bases and V by 6 bases; bases with no gene match: 15. CDR1 DFQATT and CDR2 SNEGSKA come from the germline V gene (reference sequence). CDR3 DNA: TGCAGTGCGCGTAGCGGGAGTAGTAACGTAGGTACGCAGTATTTT. As protein: CSARSGSSNVGTQYF.

The V call is TRBV6-1, the J call TRBJ1-6; 7 bases are a match to TRBD1. Germline CDR1 and CDR2: MNHNS and SASEGT. V was clipped by 2 bases and J by 7 bases; unmatched bases: 5. The CDR3 has 15 residues. The CDR3 coding sequence is TGTGCCAGCAGTGAATCCCCGACAGGGAATTCACCCCTCCACTTT. Amino acids: CASSESPTGNSPLHF.

The V call is TRBV20-1, the J call TRBJ2-3, with no clear D. Germline CDR1 and CDR2: DFQATT and SNEGSKA (reference sequence). The length of the CDR3 is 15 residues. V gave up 6 bases and J gave up 0 bases, with 16 bases separating them. CDR3 amino acids: CSANDPVFSTDTQYF. The CDR3, as DNA: TGCAGTGCAAACGATCCGGTGTTTAGCACAGATACGCAGTATTTT.

In nucleotides, the CDR3 is TGTGCCAGCAGCTTCCAGTTGGAAAAACTGTTTTTT. Translated, it gives CASSFQLEKLFF. This chain connects TRBV7-9 to TRBJ1-4; D remains ambiguous. This CDR3 has 12 amino acids. V lost 3 bases and J lost 8, with 7 bases in between. The germline V gene has CDR1 SEHNR and CDR2 FQNEAQ (reference sequence).

The rearrangement uses TRBV7-2 and TRBJ2-2, with D possibly TRBD1 on 5 matching bases. The CDR3 spans 15 residues. The V gene's germline CDR1 is SGHTA and CDR2 FQGNSA. Between the trimmed V and J ends, which lost 3 bases and 5 bases, there was a span of 13 bases. Here the CDR3 DNA reads TGTGCCAGCAGCTTCCAGGGCAGCCTGACCGGGGAGCTGTTTTTT. Its translation is CASSFQGSLTGELFF.

The chain couples TRBV11-1 to TRBJ1-1, with a possible D match to TRBD1 (5 bases). Trimming left V 1 base short and J 2 bases short, with 8 bases between. Germline-derived CDR1 and CDR2 are SGHAT and FQDESV (reference sequence). The CDR3 sequence is 14 residues long. For the CDR3, the DNA is TGTGCCAGCAGCTTAGAGACAGCTAACACTGAAGCTTTCTTT. Its translation is CASSLETANTEAFF.